Given below is one T cell receptor beta chain in context. Its antigen is unidentified. The observed sequence ends 3 residues before the CDR3 terminus, with the missing tail filled in from the germline J gene. V trimming: 5 bases; J trimming: 2 bases; junction bases outside the gene matches: 4. The germline gives CDR1 SGHTA, CDR2 FQGNSA. The CDR3 sequence is 14 residues long. The sample is drawn from a study of T cells in women clearing cervical HPV infection. General study findings and limits: T-cell numbers per sample were unknown and may explain richness differences. TRBV6-7 abundance was lower in cases than controls (around 0.1% versus 0.15%). Repertoire richness, not evenness, was significantly elevated in CIN3+ cases versus controls.

HPV was found by MY09/MY11 PCR and dot-blot genotyping. Libraries were prepared by immunoSEQ multiplex PCR; TCRdb keeps only in-frame clonotypes and omits some of them. The sample holds around 31,000 clones. V is TRBV7-2 and J is TRBJ2-7, with TRBD1 matching over 9 bases. The receptor comes from a woman between 18 and 69 years old with a cervical HPV16 infection that either progressed to CIN3+ or cleared (not recorded which). The specimen sequenced was blood buffy coat. This chain's CDR3 is CASSLRQGAYEQYF. The DNA read from the CDR3 is TGTGCCAGCAGCCTCCGACAGGGGGCCTACGAG.